The 2 T cell receptor beta chains given below trace back to one sample, sequenced in a study of immune evolution from preneoplasia to lung adenocarcinoma. Sequencing was performed with immunoSEQ multiplex PCR; in TCRdb, only in-frame clones are kept and a portion is missing. Here the sample spans about 3,800 clones, 81% being singletons. Input material: FFPE adjacent normal lung tissue. The source is a person aged 70 to 85 with lung adenocarcinoma.

The V call is TRBV7-9, the J call TRBJ2-5; 12 nucleotides agree with TRBD2. Looked up from germline, CDR1 is SEHNR and CDR2 is FQNEAQ (reference sequence). V lost 3 bases to trimming and J lost 4 bases; unmatched junction nucleotides: 3. The CDR3 is 15 amino acids. The CDR3 sequence: CASSFPTSGGETQYF. In DNA form, the CDR3 reads TGTGCCAGCAGCTTCCCGACTAGCGGGGGAGAGACCCAGTACTTC.

V usage is TRBV19 and J usage is TRBJ2-1, with 11 bases identical to TRBD2. Germline CDR1 reads LNHDA; CDR2 reads SQIVND (reference sequence). This CDR3 is built from 18 residues. The V and J ends lost 9 bases and 0 bases, in that order; junction bases with no gene match: 13. DNA for the CDR3: TGTGCCAGGGTAACCGGGACTAGCGGCTTTAGCTCCTACAATGAGCAGTTCTTC. Protein sequence: CARVTGTSGFSSYNEQFF. Looking up the rest from reference TRBV19 and TRBJ2-1 gives the full variable domain: DGGITQSPKYLFRKEGQNVTLSCEQNLNHDAMYWYRQDPGQGLRLIYYSQIVNDFQKGDIAEGYSVSREKKESFPLTVTSAQKNPTAFYLCARVTGTSGFSSYNEQFFGPGTRLTVL.